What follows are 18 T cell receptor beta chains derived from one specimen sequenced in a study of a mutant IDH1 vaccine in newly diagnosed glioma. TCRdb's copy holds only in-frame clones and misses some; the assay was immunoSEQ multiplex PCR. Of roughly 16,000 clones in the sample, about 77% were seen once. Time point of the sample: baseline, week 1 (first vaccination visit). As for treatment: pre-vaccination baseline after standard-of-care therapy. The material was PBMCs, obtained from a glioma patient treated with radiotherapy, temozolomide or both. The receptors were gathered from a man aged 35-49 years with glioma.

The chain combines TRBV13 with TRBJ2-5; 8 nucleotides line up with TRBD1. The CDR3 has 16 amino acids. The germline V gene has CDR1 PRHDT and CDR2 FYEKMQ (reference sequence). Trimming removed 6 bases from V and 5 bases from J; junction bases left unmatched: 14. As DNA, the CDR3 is TGTGCCAGCAGATACCGGACAGGGATGAGGGGGGAGACCCAGTACTTC. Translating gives CASRYRTGMRGETQYF.

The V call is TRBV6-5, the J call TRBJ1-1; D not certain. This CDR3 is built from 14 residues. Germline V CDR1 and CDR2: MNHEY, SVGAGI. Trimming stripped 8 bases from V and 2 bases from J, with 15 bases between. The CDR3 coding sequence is TGTGCCAGCCGGCCGGCCGGGATAAACACTGAAGCTTTCTTT. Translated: CASRPAGINTEAFF.

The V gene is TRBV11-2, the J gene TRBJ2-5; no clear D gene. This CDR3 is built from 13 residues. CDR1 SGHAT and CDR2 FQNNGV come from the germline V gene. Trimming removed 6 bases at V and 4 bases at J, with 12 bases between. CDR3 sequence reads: CASSLTGIETQYF. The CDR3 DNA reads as TGTGCCAGCAGTCTGACCGGAATAGAGACCCAGTACTTC.

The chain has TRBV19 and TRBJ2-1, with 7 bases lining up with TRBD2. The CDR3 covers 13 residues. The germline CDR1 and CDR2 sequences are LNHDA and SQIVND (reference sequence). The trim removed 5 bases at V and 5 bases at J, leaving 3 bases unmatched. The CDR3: CASSWGLNNEQFF. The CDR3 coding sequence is TGTGCCAGTAGTTGGGGACTAAACAATGAGCAGTTCTTC.

Here the CDR3 DNA reads TGTGCCAGCAGTCCCAGATCCGGGACAGCTTTCTTAGATGGCTACACCTTC. Translating gives CASSPRSGTAFLDGYTF. V and J are TRBV27 and TRBJ1-2; TRBD1 matches at 7 bases. With V trimmed by 5 bases and J by 6 bases, 18 bases remained unmatched. CDR1 and CDR2 from the germline V gene are MNHEY and SMNVEV (reference sequence). The CDR3 length is 17 residues.

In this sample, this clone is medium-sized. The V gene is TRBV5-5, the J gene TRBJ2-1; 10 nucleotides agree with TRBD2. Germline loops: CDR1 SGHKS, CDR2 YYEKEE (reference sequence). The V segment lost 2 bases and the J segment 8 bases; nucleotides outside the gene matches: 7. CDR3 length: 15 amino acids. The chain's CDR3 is CASSFGGLATDEQFF. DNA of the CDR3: TGTGCCAGCAGCTTTGGGGGACTAGCGACGGATGAGCAGTTCTTC.

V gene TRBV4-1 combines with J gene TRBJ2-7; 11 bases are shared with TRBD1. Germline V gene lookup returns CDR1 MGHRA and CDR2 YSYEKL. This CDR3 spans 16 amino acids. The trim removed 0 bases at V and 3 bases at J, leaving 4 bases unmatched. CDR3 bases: TGCGCCAGCAGCCAAGATCGGGGGACAGGGGGCTACGAGCAGTACTTC. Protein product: CASSQDRGTGGYEQYF.

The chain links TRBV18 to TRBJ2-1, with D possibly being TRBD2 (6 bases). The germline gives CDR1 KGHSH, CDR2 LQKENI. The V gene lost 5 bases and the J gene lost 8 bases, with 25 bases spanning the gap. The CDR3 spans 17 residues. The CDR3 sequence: CASSATRGGNLPDEQFF. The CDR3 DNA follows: TGTGCCAGCTCAGCTACCCGGGGCGGGAATCTTCCCGATGAGCAGTTCTTC. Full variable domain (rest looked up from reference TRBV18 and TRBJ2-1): NAGVMQNPRHLVRRRGQEARLRCSPMKGHSHVYWYRQLPEEGLKFMVYLQKENIIDESGMPKERFSAEFPKEGPSILRIQQVVRGDSAAYFCASSATRGGNLPDEQFFGPGTRLTVL.

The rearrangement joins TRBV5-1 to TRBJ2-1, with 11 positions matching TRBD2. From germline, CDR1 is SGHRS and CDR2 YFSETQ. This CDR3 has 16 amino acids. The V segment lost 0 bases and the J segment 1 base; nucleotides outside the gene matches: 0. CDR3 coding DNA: TGCGCCAGCAGCTTGGGACTAGCGGGATCCTACAATGAGCAGTTCTTC. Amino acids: CASSLGLAGSYNEQFF.

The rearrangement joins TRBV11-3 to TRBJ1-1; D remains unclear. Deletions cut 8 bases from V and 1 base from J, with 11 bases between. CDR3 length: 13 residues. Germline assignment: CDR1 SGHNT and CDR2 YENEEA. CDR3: CASCLTRNTEAFF. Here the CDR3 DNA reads TGTGCCAGCTGTCTAACAAGGAACACTGAAGCTTTCTTT.

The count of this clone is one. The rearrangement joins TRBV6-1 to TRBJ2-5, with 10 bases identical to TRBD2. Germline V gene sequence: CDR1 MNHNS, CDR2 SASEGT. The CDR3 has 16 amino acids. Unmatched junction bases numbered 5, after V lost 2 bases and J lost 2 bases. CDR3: CASSEPGLAAQETQYF. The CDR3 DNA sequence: TGTGCCAGCAGTGAACCCGGACTAGCGGCTCAAGAGACCCAGTACTTC.

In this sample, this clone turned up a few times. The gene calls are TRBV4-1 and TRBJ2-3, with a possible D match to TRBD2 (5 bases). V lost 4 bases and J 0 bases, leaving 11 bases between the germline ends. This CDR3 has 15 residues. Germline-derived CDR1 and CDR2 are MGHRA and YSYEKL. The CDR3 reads CASSRVDLSTDTQYF. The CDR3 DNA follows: TGCGCCAGCAGCCGAGTGGACTTAAGCACAGATACGCAGTATTTT.

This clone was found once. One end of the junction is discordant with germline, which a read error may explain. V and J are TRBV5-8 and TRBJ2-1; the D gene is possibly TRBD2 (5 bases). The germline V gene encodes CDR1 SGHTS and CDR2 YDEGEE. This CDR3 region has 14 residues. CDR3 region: CASSLYGIDNERFF. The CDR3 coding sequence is TGTGCCAGCAGCTTGTACGGGATAGACAATGAGCGGTTCTTC.

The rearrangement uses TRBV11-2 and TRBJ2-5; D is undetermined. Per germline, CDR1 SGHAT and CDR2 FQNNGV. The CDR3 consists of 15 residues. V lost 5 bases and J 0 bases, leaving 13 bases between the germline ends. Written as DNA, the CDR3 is TGTGCCAGCAGCCGCCTCCTGGCGAACCAAGAGACCCAGTACTTC. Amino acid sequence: CASSRLLANQETQYF.

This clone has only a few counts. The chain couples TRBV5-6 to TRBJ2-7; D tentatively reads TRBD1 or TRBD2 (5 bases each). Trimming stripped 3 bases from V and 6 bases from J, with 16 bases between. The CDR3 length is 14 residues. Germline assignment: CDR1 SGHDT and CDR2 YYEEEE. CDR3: CASSSQGARIEQYF. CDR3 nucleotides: TGTGCCAGCAGCTCCCAGGGAGCGCGTATCGAGCAGTACTTC.

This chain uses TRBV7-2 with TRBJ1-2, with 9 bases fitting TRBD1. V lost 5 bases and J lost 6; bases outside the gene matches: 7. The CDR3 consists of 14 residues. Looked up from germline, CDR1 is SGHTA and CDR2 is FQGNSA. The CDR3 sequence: CASSPRTGVNGYTF. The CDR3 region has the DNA TGTGCCAGCAGCCCCCGGACAGGGGTGAATGGCTACACCTTC.

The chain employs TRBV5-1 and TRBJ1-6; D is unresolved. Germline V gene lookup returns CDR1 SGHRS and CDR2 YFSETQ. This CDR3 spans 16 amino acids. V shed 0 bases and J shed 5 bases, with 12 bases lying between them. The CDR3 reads CASSLAGPENNSPLHF. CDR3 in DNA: TGCGCCAGCAGCTTGGCTGGGCCCGAGAATAATTCACCCCTCCACTTT.

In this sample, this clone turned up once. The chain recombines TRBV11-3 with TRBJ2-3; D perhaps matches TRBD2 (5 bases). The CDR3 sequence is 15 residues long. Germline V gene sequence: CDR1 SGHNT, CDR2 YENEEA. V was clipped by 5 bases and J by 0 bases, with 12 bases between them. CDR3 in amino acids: CASSHGGRSTDTQYF. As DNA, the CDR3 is TGTGCCAGCAGCCATGGAGGACGAAGCACAGATACGCAGTATTTT.